Listed below are T cell receptor beta chains from one sample, sequenced in a study of CXCR3-negative and CXCR3-positive naive CD8 T cells. TCRdb reprocessed the 5' RACE reads; each CDR3 protein has one entry and no DNA is given. This table holds some 56,000 distinct CDR3 sequences. Source material: memory CD8+ T cells from blood. These receptors were collected from a human donor in good health. Some clones in this sample may be carry-over from other donors' samples. The CDR3 runs from the conserved cysteine through the conserved F or W. Fields, in order: V gene, J gene, CDR3 protein.

TRBV29-1	TRBJ1-2	CSVDVEGIAGYTF
TRBV29-1	TRBJ2-2	CSVEGGTGSNTGELFF
TRBV6-6	TRBJ1-3	CASSFGDRGHGNTIYF
TRBV9	TRBJ2-5	CASSLGDRQETQYF
TRBV20-1	TRBJ2-5	CSARDLGQETQYF
TRBV7-6	TRBJ2-2	CASSLAGSFSSENTGELFF
TRBV7-3	TRBJ2-6	CASSLGQGDVLTF
TRBV4-3	TRBJ2-7	CASSQDYRGPSYEQYF
TRBV6-1	TRBJ2-2	CAMKPDTGELFF
TRBV12-3/TRBV12-4	TRBJ1-1	CASSTPPQGLRTEAFF
TRBV10-3	TRBJ2-7	CAIGEGYYEQYF
TRBV3-1	TRBJ2-5	CASSQDRGLLLTQYF
TRBV11-3	TRBJ2-1	CASSLAGGNFEQFF
TRBV20-1	TRBJ2-3	CSASGPSGTQYF
TRBV11-3	TRBJ2-1	CASSLDFGSGASSYNEQFF
TRBV25-1	TRBJ2-5	CASSEPPGLQETQYF
TRBV6-2/TRBV6-3	TRBJ2-1	CASSDPSGPNYNEQFF
TRBV29-1	TRBJ2-7	CSGTVGEVEQYF
TRBV4-3	TRBJ2-1	CASSQDRSGPYNEQFF
TRBV5-1	TRBJ1-2	CASSLVPPANYGYTF
TRBV28	TRBJ2-7	CASSALQVYEQYF
TRBV29-1	TRBJ2-1	CSVEADTNLYNEQFF
TRBV29-1	TRBJ2-2	CSVDVGLAGELFF
TRBV29-1	TRBJ1-2	CSADGLYGYTF
TRBV27	TRBJ2-3	CASSLWTDTDTQYF
TRBV6-1	TRBJ1-1	CASSLTGREAFF
TRBV14	TRBJ2-1	CASSQDPSGGTSSYNEQFF
TRBV20-1	TRBJ1-1	CSAQDRGQGNTEAFF
TRBV27	TRBJ2-7	CASSFSGPAYEQYF
TRBV7-9	TRBJ1-5	CASSSTGDQPQHF
TRBV27	TRBJ2-5	CASTGQGVETQYF
TRBV29-1	TRBJ2-1	CSVGPSGYNEQFF
TRBV7-2	TRBJ2-3	CASSSLAGGFLYTDTQYF
TRBV28	TRBJ2-7	CASSRRAGTKYEQYF